What follows are 3 T cell receptor beta chains derived from one specimen sequenced in a study of cytomegalovirus exposure and HLA in healthy donors. A multiplex PCR was run with 60 Vbeta primers and 13 Jbeta primers. Some clones are missing from TCRdb's copy, which holds only in-frame ones; the method was immunoSEQ multiplex PCR. The data show about 190,000 clones, with just under 75% seen just once and approximately 5% held by the top ten. The sequencing sample was made of PBMCs. The receptors were gathered from a man aged 25-45 years in good health and CMV-seropositive.

This chain joins TRBV28 and TRBJ2-3; 9 bases are a match to TRBD1. The CDR3 extends over 15 amino acids. Per the germline V gene, CDR1 is MDHEN and CDR2 is SYDVKM. V shed 4 bases, J shed 3 bases, and the junction held 5 bases outside the gene matches. As DNA, the CDR3 is TGTGCCAGCAGTTCGCCCGGGACAGGGACAGATACGCAGTATTTT. It translates to CASSSPGTGTDTQYF.

This rearrangement joins TRBV6-5 to TRBJ2-1; 11 bases are a match to TRBD2. Germline-derived CDR1 and CDR2 are MNHEY and SVGAGI. Trimming at V came to 6 bases and at J to 8 bases, leaving 9 bases not matched to a gene. The CDR3 sequence is 15 residues long. The CDR3 loop is CASRTSGTSGYEQFF. CDR3 nucleotide sequence: TGTGCCAGCAGGACTAGCGGGACCTCCGGTTATGAGCAGTTCTTC.

A few counts support this clone. The rearrangement links TRBV7-2 to TRBJ2-1, with 9 bases that match TRBD1. Germline CDR1 and CDR2: SGHTA and FQGNSA. CDR3 size: 14 residues. The J segment lost 7 bases and the V segment lost 4 bases, leaving 5 bases of the junction unmatched. The CDR3, as DNA: TGTGCCAGCAGCTCCCAGACAGGGGGAAATGAGCAGTTCTTC. This gives the protein CASSSQTGGNEQFF.